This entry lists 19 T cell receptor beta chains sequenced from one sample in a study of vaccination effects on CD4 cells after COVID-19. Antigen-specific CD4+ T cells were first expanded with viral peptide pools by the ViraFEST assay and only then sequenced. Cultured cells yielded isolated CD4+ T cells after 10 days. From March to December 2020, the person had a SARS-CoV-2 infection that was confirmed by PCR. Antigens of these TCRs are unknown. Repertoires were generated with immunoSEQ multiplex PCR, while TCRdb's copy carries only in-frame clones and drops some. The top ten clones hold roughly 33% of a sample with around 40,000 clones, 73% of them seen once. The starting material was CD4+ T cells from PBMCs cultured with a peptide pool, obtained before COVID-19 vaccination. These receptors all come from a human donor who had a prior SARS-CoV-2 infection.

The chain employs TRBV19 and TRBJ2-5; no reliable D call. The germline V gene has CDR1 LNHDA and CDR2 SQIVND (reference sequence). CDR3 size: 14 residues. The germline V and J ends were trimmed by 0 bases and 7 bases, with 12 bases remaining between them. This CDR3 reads CASSIEQGWGTQYF. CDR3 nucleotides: TGTGCCAGTAGTATAGAGCAAGGATGGGGGACCCAGTACTTC.

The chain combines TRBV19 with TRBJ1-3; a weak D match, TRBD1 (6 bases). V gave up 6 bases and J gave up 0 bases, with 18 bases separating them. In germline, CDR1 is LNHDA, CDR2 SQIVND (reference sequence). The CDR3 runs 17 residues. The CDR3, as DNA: TGTGCCAGTAGCCCCCACCCAGGGGCCAGCTCTGGAAACACCATATATTTT. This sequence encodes CASSPHPGASSGNTIYF.

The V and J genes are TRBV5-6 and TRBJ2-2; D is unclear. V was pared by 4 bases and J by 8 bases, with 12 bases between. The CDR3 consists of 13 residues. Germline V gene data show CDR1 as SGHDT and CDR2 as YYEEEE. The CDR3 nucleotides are TGTGCCAGCAGCGTATCTGTAGGGGGGGAGCTGTTTTTT. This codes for CASSVSVGGELFF.

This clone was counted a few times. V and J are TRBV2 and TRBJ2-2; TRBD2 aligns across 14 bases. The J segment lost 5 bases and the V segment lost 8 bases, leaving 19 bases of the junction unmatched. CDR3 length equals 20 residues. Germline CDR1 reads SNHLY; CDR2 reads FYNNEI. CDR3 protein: CASGGALGGLAGAGTGELFF. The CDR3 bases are TGTGCCAGCGGGGGCGCGCTTGGGGGACTAGCGGGAGCGGGGACCGGGGAGCTGTTTTTT.

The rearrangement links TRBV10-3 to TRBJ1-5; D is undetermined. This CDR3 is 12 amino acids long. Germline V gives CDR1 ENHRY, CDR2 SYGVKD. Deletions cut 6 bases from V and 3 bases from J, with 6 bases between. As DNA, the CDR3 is TGTGCCATCAGCCCCAACAATCAGCCCCAGCATTTT. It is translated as CAISPNNQPQHF.

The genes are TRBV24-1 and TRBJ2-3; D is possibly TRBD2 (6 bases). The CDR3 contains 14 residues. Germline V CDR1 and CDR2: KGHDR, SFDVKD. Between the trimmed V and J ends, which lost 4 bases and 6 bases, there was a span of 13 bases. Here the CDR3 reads CATSEPGSSDTQYF. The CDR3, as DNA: TGTGCCACCAGTGAGCCCGGGAGCAGCGATACGCAGTATTTT.

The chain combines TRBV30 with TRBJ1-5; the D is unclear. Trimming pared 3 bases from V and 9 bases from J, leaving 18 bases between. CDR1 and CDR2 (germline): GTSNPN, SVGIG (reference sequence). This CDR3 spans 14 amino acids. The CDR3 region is CAWSLGPGRWPQHF. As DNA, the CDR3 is TGTGCCTGGAGCCTAGGCCCCGGTCGTTGGCCCCAGCATTTT.

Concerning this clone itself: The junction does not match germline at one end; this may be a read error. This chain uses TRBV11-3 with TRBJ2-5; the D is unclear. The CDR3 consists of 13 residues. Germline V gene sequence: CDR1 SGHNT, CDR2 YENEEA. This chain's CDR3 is CASSLDRSKTQYF. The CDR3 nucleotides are TGTGCCAGCAGCCTAGACCGCTCGAAGACCCAGTACTTC. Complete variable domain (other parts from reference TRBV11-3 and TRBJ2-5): EAGVVQSPRYKIIEKKQPVAFWCNPISGHNTLYWYLQNLGQGPELLIRYENEEAVDDSQLPKDRFSAERLKGVDSTLKIQPAELGDSAVYLCASSLDRSKTQYFGPGTRLLVL.

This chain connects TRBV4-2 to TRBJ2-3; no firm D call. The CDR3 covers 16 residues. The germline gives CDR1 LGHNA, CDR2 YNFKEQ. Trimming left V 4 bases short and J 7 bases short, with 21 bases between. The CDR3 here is CASSLPSGDLMNTQYF. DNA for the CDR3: TGTGCCAGCAGCCTACCATCGGGTGATTTGATGAATACGCAGTATTTT.

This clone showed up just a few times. The CDR3 region has the DNA TGCGCCAGCAGCTTGGAACTGGCCGGAAATGAAAAACTGTTTTTT. As protein: CASSLELAGNEKLFF. The genes are TRBV5-1 and TRBJ1-4; D gene unclear. The CDR3 contains 15 residues. Between the trimmed V and J ends, which lost 0 bases and 5 bases, there was a span of 11 bases. The germline CDR1 and CDR2 sequences are SGHRS and YFSETQ.

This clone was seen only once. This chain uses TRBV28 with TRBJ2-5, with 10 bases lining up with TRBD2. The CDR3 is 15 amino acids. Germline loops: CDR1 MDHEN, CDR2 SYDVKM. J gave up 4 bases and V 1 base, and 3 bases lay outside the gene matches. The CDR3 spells CASSLLPSGRETQYF. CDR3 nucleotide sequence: TGTGCCAGCAGTTTATTACCTAGCGGGAGAGAGACCCAGTACTTC.

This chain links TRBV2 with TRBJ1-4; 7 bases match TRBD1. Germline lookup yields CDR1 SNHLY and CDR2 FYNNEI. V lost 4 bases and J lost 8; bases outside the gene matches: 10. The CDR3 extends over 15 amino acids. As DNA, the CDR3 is TGTGCCAGCAGTGCACAGGGGAGGCTTGGGGAAAAACTGTTTTTT. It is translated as CASSAQGRLGEKLFF.

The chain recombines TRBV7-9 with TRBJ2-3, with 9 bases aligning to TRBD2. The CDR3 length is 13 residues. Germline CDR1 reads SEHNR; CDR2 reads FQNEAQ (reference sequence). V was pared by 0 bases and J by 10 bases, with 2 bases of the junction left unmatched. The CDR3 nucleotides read TGTGCCAGCAGCTTAGCGAGACTAGCGGCGCAGTATTTT. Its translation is CASSLARLAAQYF.

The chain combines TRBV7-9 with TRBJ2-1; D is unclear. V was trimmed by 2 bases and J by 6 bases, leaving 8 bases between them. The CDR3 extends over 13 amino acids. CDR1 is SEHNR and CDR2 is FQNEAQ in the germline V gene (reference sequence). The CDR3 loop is CASSLLSGNEQFF. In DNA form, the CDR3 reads TGTGCCAGCAGCTTATTAAGTGGCAATGAGCAGTTCTTC.

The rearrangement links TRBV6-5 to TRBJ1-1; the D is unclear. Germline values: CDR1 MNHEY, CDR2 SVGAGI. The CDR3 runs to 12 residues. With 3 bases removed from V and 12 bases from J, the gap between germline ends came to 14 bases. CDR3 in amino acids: CASSYGGVATFF. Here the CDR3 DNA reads TGTGCCAGCAGTTATGGTGGGGTCGCCACTTTCTTT.

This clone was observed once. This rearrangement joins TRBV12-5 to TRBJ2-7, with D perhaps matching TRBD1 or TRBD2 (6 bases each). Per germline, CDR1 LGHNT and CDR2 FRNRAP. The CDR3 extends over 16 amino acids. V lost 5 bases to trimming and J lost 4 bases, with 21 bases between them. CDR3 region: CASGLEYGGGGYEQYF. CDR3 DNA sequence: TGTGCTAGTGGTCTGGAGTATGGAGGGGGTGGGTACGAGCAGTACTTC.

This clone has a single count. In nucleotides, the CDR3 is TGTGCCAGCAGCTTAGGGGGGGTGGAGACCTACGAGCAGTACTTC. As protein: CASSLGGVETYEQYF. V is TRBV11-3 and J is TRBJ2-7, with a tentative D call TRBD2 (6 bases). Trimming took 1 base from V and 2 from J, leaving 12 bases between them. The CDR3 length is 15 residues. From germline, CDR1 is SGHNT and CDR2 YENEEA.

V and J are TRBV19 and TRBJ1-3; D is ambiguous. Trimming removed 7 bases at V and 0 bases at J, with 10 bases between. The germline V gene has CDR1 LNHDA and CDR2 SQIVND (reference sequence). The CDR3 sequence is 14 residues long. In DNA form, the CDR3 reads TGTGCCAGTACCCCTGAGCACTCTGGAAACACCATATATTTT. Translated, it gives CASTPEHSGNTIYF.

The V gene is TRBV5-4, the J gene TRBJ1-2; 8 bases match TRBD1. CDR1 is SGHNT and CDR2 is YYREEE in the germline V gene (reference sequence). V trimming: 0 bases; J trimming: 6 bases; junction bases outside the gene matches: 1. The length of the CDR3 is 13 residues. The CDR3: CASSLGTGNGYTF. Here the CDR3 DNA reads TGTGCCAGCAGCTTGGGGACAGGGAATGGCTACACCTTC.